This T cell receptor beta chain appears in the sequencing data of a study of blood T cell repertoires in COVID-19. Trimming shortened V by 5 bases and J by 6 bases, and 17 bases separated the two germline ends. Germline V gene data show CDR1 as SGHAT and CDR2 as FQNNGV. The CDR3 consists of 15 residues. Under the authors' procedure: It was from reference gene primer amplification that nucleated cell counts were estimated. Profiled with immunoSEQ multiplex PCR; TCRdb holds only in-frame clones, not every one. That table supplies the V and J calls and clone size; D and trimming were determined from the DNA. The data hold about 170,000 clones, with approximately 84% observed a single time.

This clonotype originated in a woman older than 75 with COVID-19, enrolled during active disease. The sequencing sample was made of peripheral blood. The chain couples TRBV11-2 to TRBJ2-1; weak D call: TRBD2 (6 bases). The CDR3 protein is CASSPPGRRVNEQFF. CDR3 bases: TGTGCCAGCAGCCCTCCGGGGCGGAGGGTCAATGAGCAGTTCTTC.